Reported below is one T cell receptor beta chain. Its antigen is unidentified. The sample belongs to a study of T-cell reconstitution after alpha-beta-depleted transplantation in children. A library of TCRbeta sequences, prepared with unique molecular identifiers, was generated. TCRdb reanalysed the PCR reads using MiXCR and keeps one entry per CDR3 protein. The sample yields about 58,000 distinct CDR3 sequences, approximately 46% seen once. Notes on the study in general: About two months after transplant, alpha-beta T cells reportedly came from several hundred expanded graft clones.

The sequencing used PBMCs, mostly from graft donor cells, collected 360 days after TCRalphabeta/CD19-depleted stem cell transplant. This clonotype was obtained from a male patient between 5 and 17 years old who had a stem cell transplant for acute lymphoblastic leukemia, so the T cells may come from the graft donor.

The CDR3 region has the DNA TGCAGTGCGCGCCTAGCCTACCAAGAGACCCAGTACTTC. This sequence encodes CSARLAYQETQYF. The gene calls are TRBV20-1 and TRBJ2-5; a weak D match, TRBD2 (5 bases). CDR3 length equals 13 residues. Deletions cut 6 bases from V and 0 bases from J, with 11 bases between. Germline V gene sequence: CDR1 DFQATT, CDR2 SNEGSKA (reference sequence).